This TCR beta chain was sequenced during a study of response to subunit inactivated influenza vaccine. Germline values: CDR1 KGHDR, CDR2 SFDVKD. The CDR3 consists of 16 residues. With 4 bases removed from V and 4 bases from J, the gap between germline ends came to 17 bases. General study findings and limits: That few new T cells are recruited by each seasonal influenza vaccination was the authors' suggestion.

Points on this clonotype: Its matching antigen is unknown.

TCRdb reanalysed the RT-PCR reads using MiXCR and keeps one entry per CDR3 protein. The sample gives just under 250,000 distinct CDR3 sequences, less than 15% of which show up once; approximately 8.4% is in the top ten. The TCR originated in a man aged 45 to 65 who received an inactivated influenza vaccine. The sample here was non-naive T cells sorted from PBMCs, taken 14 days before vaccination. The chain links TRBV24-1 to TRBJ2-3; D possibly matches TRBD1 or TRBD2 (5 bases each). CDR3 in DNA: TGTGCCACCAGTGACCGGGGACGGGCTCGCCCAGATACGCAGTATTTT. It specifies CATSDRGRARPDTQYF.